This T cell receptor beta chain emerged from a study of OX40 agonist ivuxolimab in advanced cancers. Turning to the study itself: Intravenous ivuxolimab at 0.01 to 10 mg/kg was given to patients every 2 weeks. Dose-escalation patients suffered from hepatocellular carcinoma, melanoma, renal cell or head and neck cancer. Study-wide results and caveats: Clonal expansion among partial responders at 0.1-3.0 mg/kg ranked near the lowest. Normalized T-cell clonal expansion was also low in a subset of nonresponders.

About this clone itself: Its antigen is not identified.

Assay: immunoSEQ multiplex PCR; the TCRdb copy retains only in-frame clones and omits some. The table has 42,000 or so clones, 80% to 90% seen once. The CDR3 has 14 amino acids. Germline CDR1 and CDR2: MDHEN and SYDVKM. V was pared by 2 bases and J by 7 bases, with 7 bases of the junction left unmatched. Sequenced material: CD4+ or CD8+ T cells sorted from blood, taken in a trial of the OX40 agonist ivuxolimab. The V gene is TRBV28, the J gene TRBJ1-1; TRBD1 aligns across 7 bases. The TCR sequence derives from an adult with an advanced solid tumor such as melanoma, head and neck, liver or kidney cancer. The CDR3 here is CASSLRAGGSEAFF. DNA of the CDR3: TGTGCCAGCAGTTTAAGGGCAGGGGGAAGTGAAGCTTTCTTT. The whole variable domain, remainder taken from reference TRBV28 and TRBJ1-1, is DVKVTQSSRYLVKRTGEKVFLECVQDMDHENMFWYRQDPGLGLRLIYFSYDVKMKEKGDIPEGYSVSREKKERFSLILESASTNQTSMYLCASSLRAGGSEAFFGQGTRLTVV.